These 29 T cell receptor beta chains share one sample of origin, sequenced in a study of blood T cell repertoires in COVID-19. TCRdb's copy holds only in-frame clones and misses some; the assay was immunoSEQ multiplex PCR. The sample contains approximately 180,000 clones, 87% of which appear only once. Sequencing input: peripheral blood. The receptors stem from a woman aged 45-65 years with acute or convalescent COVID-19.

This clone was seen a single time. J is TRBJ1-5 and V is TRBV4-3, with 8 bases fitting TRBD1. V lost 2 bases, J lost 6 bases, and 9 bases stayed unmatched. CDR3 length: 16 amino acids. Germline CDR1 reads LGHNA; CDR2 reads YSLEER. CDR3 protein: CASSQTTGVEAQPQHF. The CDR3 DNA reads as TGCGCCAGCAGCCAAACGACAGGGGTTGAGGCTCAGCCCCAGCATTTT.

The CDR3 coding sequence is TGTGCCAGCACCCGTGAGGGGGTTACTGAAGCTTTCTTT. This sequence encodes CASTREGVTEAFF. The rearrangement links TRBV12-3 or TRBV12-4 to TRBJ1-1, with D tentatively TRBD1 (6 bases). Between the trimmed V and J ends, which lost 7 bases and 5 bases, there was a span of 14 bases. The CDR3 totals 13 residues.

The chain employs TRBV5-6 and TRBJ2-3; 8 bases fit TRBD1. The CDR3 runs to 13 residues. V lost 0 bases and J lost 13; bases outside the gene matches: 7. Germline loops: CDR1 SGHDT, CDR2 YYEEEE. DNA for the CDR3: TGTGCCAGCAGCTTGGGCCAACCGGGACAGGAGTATTTT. This sequence encodes CASSLGQPGQEYF.

The V and J genes are TRBV11-1 and TRBJ2-7; TRBD1 is a possible D gene (5 bases). Germline CDR1 and CDR2: SGHAT and FQDESV (reference sequence). V was pared by 1 base and J by 0 bases, with 10 bases between. This CDR3 has 15 amino acids. The CDR3 region is CASSLGGWGSYEQYF. The CDR3 coding sequence is TGTGCCAGCAGCTTAGGGGGCTGGGGCTCCTACGAGCAGTACTTC.

This rearrangement joins TRBV27 to TRBJ2-3; D may be TRBD1 (6 bases). The CDR3 consists of 16 residues. Trimming left V 2 bases short and J 0 bases short, with 12 bases between. Germline V CDR1 and CDR2: MNHEY, SMNVEV (reference sequence). The CDR3 nucleotides read TGTGCCAGCAGTTTACGACAGGTGTTTAGCACAGATACGCAGTATTTT. This encodes CASSLRQVFSTDTQYF.

This clone came up once. The J gene is TRBJ2-3, the V gene TRBV19, with 10 positions matching TRBD2. J lost 5 bases, V lost 5 bases, and 13 bases had no gene match. Germline V lookup: CDR1 LNHDA, CDR2 SQIVND (reference sequence). The CDR3 sequence is 17 residues long. CDR3 protein: CASSPYLAGDGKDTQYF. The CDR3 nucleotides read TGTGCCAGTAGTCCTTACCTAGCGGGGGATGGGAAAGATACGCAGTATTTT.

This chain links TRBV13 with TRBJ1-2, with no clear D. There are 12 residues in the CDR3. Trimming stripped 5 bases from V and 4 bases from J, with 8 bases between. Germline CDR1 PRHDT, CDR2 FYEKMQ (reference sequence). In DNA, the CDR3 is TGTGCCAGCAGCCACCCGGGCTATGGCTACACCTTC. Amino acid sequence: CASSHPGYGYTF.

Comments on this clone: Other DNA variants within this sample encode the same CDR3. The rearrangement uses TRBV14 and TRBJ2-7; 12 bases are a match to TRBD2. V shed 4 bases and J 2 bases; nucleotides not matched to a gene: 3. Germline CDR1 and CDR2: SGHDN and FVKESK. This CDR3 comprises 15 residues. The CDR3 bases are TGTGCCAGCAGCCTCGGACTAGCGGGAACCTACGAGCAGTACTTC. This translates into CASSLGLAGTYEQYF.

The chain links TRBV7-9 to TRBJ1-1, with D possibly TRBD1 on 6 matching bases. Looked up from germline, CDR1 is SEHNR and CDR2 is FQNEAQ (reference sequence). The CDR3 spans 13 residues. Trimming stripped 1 base from V and 8 bases from J, with 11 bases between. The CDR3 sequence: CASSLGQVGEAFF. The CDR3 DNA follows: TGTGCCAGCAGCTTAGGACAGGTAGGCGAAGCTTTCTTT.

The chain links TRBV12-3 or TRBV12-4 to TRBJ1-2; D is possibly TRBD1 (5 bases). There are 13 residues in the CDR3. The germline V and J ends were trimmed by 2 bases and 6 bases, with 10 bases remaining between them. This CDR3 reads CASSLSQADGYTF. The CDR3, as DNA: TGTGCCAGCAGTTTATCACAGGCGGATGGCTACACCTTC.

The gene calls are TRBV7-2 and TRBJ1-1; 7 nucleotides line up with TRBD1. This CDR3 comprises 13 residues. Germline values: CDR1 SGHTA, CDR2 FQGNSA. V lost 5 bases to trimming and J lost 7 bases; unmatched junction nucleotides: 7. This chain's CDR3 is CASSPYGTDEAFF. Here the CDR3 DNA reads TGTGCCAGCAGCCCCTACGGGACAGATGAAGCTTTCTTT.

The chain is built from TRBV5-6 and TRBJ2-7, with D possibly being TRBD1 (5 bases). The CDR3 is 12 amino acids. Germline CDR1 is SGHDT and CDR2 is YYEEEE. The V gene lost 2 bases and the J gene lost 6 bases, with 9 bases spanning the gap. CDR3 sequence reads: CASSFRQGEQYF. CDR3 nucleotide sequence: TGTGCCAGCAGCTTTAGGCAGGGCGAGCAGTACTTC. Combining the CDR3 with reference TRBV5-6 and TRBJ2-7 gives the whole variable domain DAGVTQSPTHLIKTRGQQVTLRCSPKSGHDTVSWYQQALGQGPQFIFQYYEEEERQRGNFPDRFSGHQFPNYSSELNVNALLLGDSALYLCASSFRQGEQYFGPGTRLTVT.

This clone was seen a handful of times. The rearrangement joins TRBV18 to TRBJ2-1, with 7 bases lining up with TRBD1. V was pared by 4 bases and J by 6 bases, with 6 bases of the junction left unmatched. Per germline, CDR1 KGHSH and CDR2 LQKENI. There are 14 residues in the CDR3. DNA for the CDR3: TGTGCCAGCTCACGTGACAGGGAGATCAATGAGCAGTTCTTC. Its protein is CASSRDREINEQFF.

This clone was observed a few times. This chain links TRBV7-6 with TRBJ2-1, with D perhaps TRBD1 (6 bases). CDR3 length: 13 residues. Germline V gives CDR1 SGHVS, CDR2 FNYEAQ. Trimming removed 1 base at V and 7 bases at J, with 8 bases between. CDR3 DNA sequence: TGTGCCAGCAGCTTAGGGCAGGGGAATGAGCAGTTCTTC. Its translation: CASSLGQGNEQFF.

The rearrangement joins TRBV7-2 to TRBJ2-2, with D possibly TRBD1 on 6 matching bases. V was cut by 1 base and J by 7 bases, with 7 bases left in between. CDR3 length equals 13 residues. Germline CDR1 reads SGHTA; CDR2 reads FQGNSA. CDR3 sequence reads: CASSLDRVGELFF. The CDR3 nucleotides read TGTGCCAGCAGCTTAGACAGGGTCGGGGAGCTGTTTTTT. Supplemented by reference TRBV7-2 and TRBJ2-2, the full variable domain reads GAGVSQSPSNKVTEKGKDVELRCDPISGHTALYWYRQSLGQGLEFLIYFQGNSAPDKSGLPSDRFSAERTGGSVSTLTIQRTQQEDSAVYLCASSLDRVGELFFGEGSRLTVL.

The J gene is TRBJ2-7, the V gene TRBV11-3; 8 nucleotides line up with TRBD2. In germline, CDR1 is SGHNT, CDR2 YENEEA. V shed 0 bases and J 2 bases; nucleotides not matched to a gene: 9. The CDR3 consists of 17 residues. CDR3 in DNA: TGTGCCAGCAGCTTAGATACGGCCGGGCGGGGGGCCTACGAGCAGTACTTC. It is translated as CASSLDTAGRGAYEQYF.

This rearrangement joins TRBV11-2 to TRBJ2-7; tentatively, D is TRBD1 (6 bases). This CDR3 is 17 amino acids long. Between the trimmed V and J ends, which lost 2 bases and 0 bases, there was a span of 17 bases. The V gene's germline CDR1 is SGHAT and CDR2 FQNNGV. As DNA, the CDR3 is TGTGCCAGCAGCTTATCAGGGTCGGGACAAATCTCCTACGAGCAGTACTTC. Its translation is CASSLSGSGQISYEQYF.

The chain links TRBV9 to TRBJ2-2; tentative D call: TRBD2 (6 bases). There are 17 residues in the CDR3. The V gene lost 0 bases and the J gene lost 6 bases, with 18 bases spanning the gap. Germline V gives CDR1 SGDLS, CDR2 YYNGEE. This chain's CDR3 is CASSVGFRAGFSGELFF. The CDR3 DNA reads as TGTGCCAGCAGCGTAGGTTTTAGGGCGGGGTTTTCCGGGGAGCTGTTTTTT.

The V and J genes are TRBV18 and TRBJ2-6; TRBD1 matches 9 bases. CDR3 length equals 17 residues. V gave up 5 bases and J gave up 0 bases; unmatched junction bases: 5. Germline V gene sequence: CDR1 KGHSH, CDR2 LQKENI. CDR3 coding DNA: TGTGCCAGCTCAGCCGGGACAGGGAACTCTGGGGCCAACGTCCTGACTTTC. Protein product: CASSAGTGNSGANVLTF.

The rearrangement links TRBV9 to TRBJ2-1; the D gene is possibly TRBD1 (5 bases). This CDR3 region has 14 residues. Trimming left V 2 bases short and J 5 bases short, with 11 bases between. Germline V lookup: CDR1 SGDLS, CDR2 YYNGEE. The CDR3 loop reads CASSVQGSDNEQFF. The CDR3 nucleotides are TGTGCCAGCAGCGTGCAGGGCTCGGACAATGAGCAGTTCTTC.

The sample holds a few counts of this clone. The chain is built from TRBV13 and TRBJ1-6; D is possibly TRBD1 (5 bases). CDR1 and CDR2 (germline): PRHDT, FYEKMQ (reference sequence). This CDR3 has 15 amino acids. V lost 2 bases and J lost 8, with 13 bases in between. Here the CDR3 reads CASSLQRGLHSPLHF. The CDR3 region has the DNA TGTGCCAGCAGCTTACAGCGGGGCCTCCATTCACCCCTCCACTTT.

The chain has TRBV7-8 and TRBJ1-3, with D perhaps TRBD1 (5 bases). Trimming took 2 bases from V and 4 from J, leaving 15 bases between them. The CDR3 loop spans 16 amino acids. The germline V gene has CDR1 SGHVS and CDR2 FQNEAQ. The chain's CDR3 is CASSLSSGYSGNTIYF. As DNA, the CDR3 is TGTGCCAGCAGCTTAAGTTCAGGGTATTCGGGAAACACCATATATTTT.

In DNA, the CDR3 is TGTGCCATCAGTCTTAGCGGGGGGGATGAAAGTGAGCAGTTCTTC. It specifies CAISLSGGDESEQFF. This sequence joins TRBV10-3 and TRBJ2-1, with 11 nucleotides matching TRBD2. V shed 5 bases, J shed 9 bases, and the junction held 9 bases outside the gene matches. Germline V gene data show CDR1 as ENHRY and CDR2 as SYGVKD. The CDR3 runs to 15 residues.

This chain connects TRBV11-3 to TRBJ2-3; 9 bases fit TRBD1. The junction had 15 bases not matched to a gene; V was cut back by 4 bases and J by 1 base. CDR1 SGHNT and CDR2 YENEEA come from the germline V gene. The CDR3 loop spans 19 amino acids. CDR3 protein: CASSSGRAGQGAGTDTQYF. The CDR3 DNA reads as TGTGCCAGCAGCTCTGGTCGGGCGGGACAGGGTGCCGGCACAGATACGCAGTATTTT.

The rearrangement joins TRBV18 to TRBJ2-3; 8 positions agree with TRBD2. V gave up 0 bases and J gave up 5 bases; unmatched junction bases: 4. The CDR3 covers 15 residues. Germline CDR1 and CDR2: KGHSH and LQKENI. The chain's CDR3 is CASSPPAGVQDTQYF. The CDR3 DNA sequence: TGTGCCAGCTCACCACCAGCGGGAGTCCAAGATACGCAGTATTTT.

The chain combines TRBV6-2 or TRBV6-3 with TRBJ2-7; tentative D call: TRBD2 (6 bases). Between the trimmed V and J ends, which lost 0 bases and 6 bases, there was a span of 15 bases. CDR3 size: 15 residues. CDR1 and CDR2 (germline): MNHEY, SVGEGT. The CDR3 region has the DNA TGTGCCAGCAGTTACTCGACAGTGATCGGGGGCGAGCAGTACTTC. This gives the protein CASSYSTVIGGEQYF.

The chain has TRBV4-3 and TRBJ2-1; 10 bases fit TRBD2. The germline gives CDR1 LGHNA, CDR2 YSLEER. The V gene end was trimmed by 4 bases and the J gene end by 3 bases; junction bases not matched to a gene: 3. This CDR3 region has 15 residues. The CDR3 here is CASSPQRGGYNEQFF. CDR3 nucleotide sequence: TGCGCCAGCAGCCCACAGCGGGGGGGCTACAATGAGCAGTTCTTC.

The V call is TRBV9, the J call TRBJ2-7, with a tentative D call TRBD1 (5 bases). V lost 0 bases and J lost 6, with 13 bases in between. Germline CDR1 reads SGDLS; CDR2 reads YYNGEE. The CDR3 runs 14 residues. CDR3 in amino acids: CASSVADTPTEQYF. CDR3 bases: TGTGCCAGCAGCGTAGCGGACACCCCCACCGAGCAGTACTTC.

V is TRBV23-1 and J is TRBJ1-6, with D unresolved. TRBV23-1 is labeled an ORF, and its function is uncertain. V was trimmed by 7 bases and J by 0 bases, leaving 19 bases between them. The CDR3 length is 18 residues. The CDR3 region is CASNPRQPRSSYNSPLHF. The CDR3 coding sequence is TGCGCCAGCAACCCAAGACAACCAAGAAGCTCCTATAATTCACCCCTCCACTTT.